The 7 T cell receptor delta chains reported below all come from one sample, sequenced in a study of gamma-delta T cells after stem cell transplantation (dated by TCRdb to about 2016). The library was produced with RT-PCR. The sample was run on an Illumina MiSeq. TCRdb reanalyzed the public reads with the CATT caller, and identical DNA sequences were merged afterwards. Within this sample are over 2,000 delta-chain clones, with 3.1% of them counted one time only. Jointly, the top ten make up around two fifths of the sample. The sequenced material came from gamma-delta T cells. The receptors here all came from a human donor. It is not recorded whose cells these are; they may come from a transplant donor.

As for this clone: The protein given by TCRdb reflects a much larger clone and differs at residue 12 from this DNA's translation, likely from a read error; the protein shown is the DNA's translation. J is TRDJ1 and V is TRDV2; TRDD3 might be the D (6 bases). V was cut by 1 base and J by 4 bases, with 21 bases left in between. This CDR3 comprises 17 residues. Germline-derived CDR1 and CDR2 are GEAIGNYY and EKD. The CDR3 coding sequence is TGTGCCTGTGACACGTTAGCTGGGGCTGGTACGATCGATAAACTCATCTTT. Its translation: CACDTLAGAGTIDKLIF.

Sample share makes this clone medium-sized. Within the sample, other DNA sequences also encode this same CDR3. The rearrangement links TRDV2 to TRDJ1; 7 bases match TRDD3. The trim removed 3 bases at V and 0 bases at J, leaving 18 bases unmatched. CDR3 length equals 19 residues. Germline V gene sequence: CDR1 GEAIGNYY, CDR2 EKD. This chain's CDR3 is CACDSVRPGGYINTDKLIF. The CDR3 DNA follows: TGTGCCTGTGACTCAGTGAGGCCTGGGGGTTATATAAACACCGATAAACTCATCTTT.

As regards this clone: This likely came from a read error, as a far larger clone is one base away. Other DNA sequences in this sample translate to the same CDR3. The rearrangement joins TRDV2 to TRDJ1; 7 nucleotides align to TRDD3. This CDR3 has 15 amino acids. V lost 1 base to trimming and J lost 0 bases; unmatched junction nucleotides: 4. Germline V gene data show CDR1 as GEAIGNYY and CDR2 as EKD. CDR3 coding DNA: TGTGCCTGTGACACTGTGGGATACCACACCGATAAACTCATCTTT. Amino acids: CACDTVGYHTDKLIF.

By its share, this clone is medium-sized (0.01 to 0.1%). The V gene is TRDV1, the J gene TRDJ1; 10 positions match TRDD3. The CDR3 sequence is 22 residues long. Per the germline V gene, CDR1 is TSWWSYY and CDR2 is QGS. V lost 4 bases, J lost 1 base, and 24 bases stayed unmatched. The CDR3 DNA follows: TGTGCTCTTGGGGGAAGACTCCGGGGGGATACGCCTGGTGTCGTAAGCACCGATAAACTCATCTTT. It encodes CALGGRLRGDTPGVVSTDKLIF.

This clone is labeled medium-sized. CDR3 nucleotide sequence: TGTGCCTGTGACACCCTCGGCCTGTACACCGATAAACTCATCTTT. This encodes CACDTLGLYTDKLIF. This rearrangement joins TRDV2 to TRDJ1; no reliable D call. V lost 0 bases, J lost 0 bases, and 10 bases lay in between. CDR3 length equals 15 residues. Germline CDR1 reads GEAIGNYY; CDR2 reads EKD.

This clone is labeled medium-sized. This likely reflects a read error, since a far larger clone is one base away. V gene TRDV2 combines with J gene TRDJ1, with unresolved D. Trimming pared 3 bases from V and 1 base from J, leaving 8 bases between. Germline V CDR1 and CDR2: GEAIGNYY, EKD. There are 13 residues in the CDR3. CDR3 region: CACDAELTDKLIF. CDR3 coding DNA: TGTGCCTGTGACGCCGAGCTCACCGATAAACTCATCTTT.

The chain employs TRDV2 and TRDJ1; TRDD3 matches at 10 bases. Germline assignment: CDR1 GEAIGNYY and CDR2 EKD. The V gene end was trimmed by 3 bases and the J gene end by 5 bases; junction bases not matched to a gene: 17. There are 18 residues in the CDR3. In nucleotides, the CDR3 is TGTGCCTGTGACCCCTTACTGGGGGATCCCGAGTCGTCTGATAAACTCATCTTT. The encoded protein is CACDPLLGDPESSDKLIF.